The TCR beta chain described here comes from a study of blood T cell repertoires in COVID-19. Overall study context: The samples span acute and convalescent COVID-19 from the United States, Italy and Spain. T cells, B-cell-depleted T cells, or PBMCs provided the cDNA or gDNA that served as material.

Authors' processing steps: Counts of nucleated cells, estimated from reference gene primer amplification, were obtained. The protocol was immunoSEQ multiplex PCR, while the TCRdb copy is restricted to in-frame clones and leaves out a portion. V and J calls and clone size come straight from that table; D and trimming were deduced from the DNA. The table records around 230,000 clones, 83% of them present only once. Germline V CDR1 and CDR2: MDHEN, SYDVKM. The germline V and J ends were trimmed by 3 bases and 0 bases, with 9 bases remaining between them. The CDR3 length is 15 residues. This clone was counted once.

The sequence came from a woman aged 50 to 60 with acute or convalescent COVID-19. Input material: peripheral blood. The rearrangement uses TRBV28 and TRBJ2-1, with D uncertain. This chain's CDR3 is CASSFSPSSYNEQFF. Written as DNA, the CDR3 is TGTGCCAGCAGTTTTTCCCCCAGCTCCTACAATGAGCAGTTCTTC.